What follows is one T cell receptor beta chain and its context. Per the original data handling: Reference gene primer amplification gave nucleated cell count estimates. The method was immunoSEQ multiplex PCR; TCRdb's version includes in-frame clones alone and lacks a portion of them. That table is the source of V, J and clone size, and D and trimming were worked out from the DNA. This sample carries more than 140,000 clones, approximately 80% of them seen once, and the ten largest clones take about 7.8%. This sample stems from a study of blood T cell repertoires in COVID-19. At the level of the study: Researchers got acute and convalescent COVID-19 samples from the United States, Italy and Spain. T cells, B-cell-depleted T cells, or PBMCs supplied cDNA or gDNA.

The CDR3 is 17 residues long. V was clipped by 2 bases and J by 4 bases; unmatched bases: 4. Germline-derived CDR1 and CDR2 are SEHNR and FQNEAQ (reference sequence). The material sequenced was peripheral blood. The receptor was isolated from a woman in her forties or fifties in a cohort sampled during active or convalescent COVID-19. The V gene is TRBV7-9, the J gene TRBJ2-1; the match to TRBD2 covers 14 bases. CDR3 region: CASSLRTSGGYYNEQFF. CDR3 sequence (DNA): TGTGCCAGCAGCTTACGGACTAGCGGGGGGTATTACAATGAGCAGTTCTTC.